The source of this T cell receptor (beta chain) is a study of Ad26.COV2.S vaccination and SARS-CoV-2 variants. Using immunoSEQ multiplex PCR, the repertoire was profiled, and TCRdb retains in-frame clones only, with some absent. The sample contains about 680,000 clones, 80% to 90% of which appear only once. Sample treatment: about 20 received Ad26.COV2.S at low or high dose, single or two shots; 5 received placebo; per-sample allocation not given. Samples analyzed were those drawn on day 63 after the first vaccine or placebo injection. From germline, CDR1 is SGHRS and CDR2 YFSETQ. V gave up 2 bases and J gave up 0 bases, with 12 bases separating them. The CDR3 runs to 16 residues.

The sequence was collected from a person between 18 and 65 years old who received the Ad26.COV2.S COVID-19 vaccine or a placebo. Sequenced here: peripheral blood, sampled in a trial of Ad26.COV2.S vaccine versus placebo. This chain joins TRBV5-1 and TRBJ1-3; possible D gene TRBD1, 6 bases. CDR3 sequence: CASSFREGGSGNTIYF. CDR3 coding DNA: TGCGCCAGCAGCTTCAGGGAAGGGGGCTCTGGAAACACCATATATTTT.